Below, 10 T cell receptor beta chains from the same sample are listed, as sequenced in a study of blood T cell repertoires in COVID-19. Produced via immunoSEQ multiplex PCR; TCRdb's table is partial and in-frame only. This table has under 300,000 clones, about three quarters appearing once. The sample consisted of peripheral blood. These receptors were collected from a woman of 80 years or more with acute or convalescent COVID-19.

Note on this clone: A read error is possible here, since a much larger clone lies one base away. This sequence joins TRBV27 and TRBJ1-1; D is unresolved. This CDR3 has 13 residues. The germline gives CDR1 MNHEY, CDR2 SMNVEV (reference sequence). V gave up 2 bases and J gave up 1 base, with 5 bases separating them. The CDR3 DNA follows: TGTGCCAGCAGTTTAGGTAGGAACACTGAAGCTTTCTTT. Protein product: CASSLGRNTEAFF.

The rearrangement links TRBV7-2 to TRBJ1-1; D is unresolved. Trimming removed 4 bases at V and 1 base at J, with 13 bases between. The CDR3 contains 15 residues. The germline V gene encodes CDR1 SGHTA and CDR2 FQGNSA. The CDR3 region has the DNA TGTGCCAGCAGCTACGCTGCGGGGTGGAACACTGAAGCTTTCTTT. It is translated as CASSYAAGWNTEAFF.

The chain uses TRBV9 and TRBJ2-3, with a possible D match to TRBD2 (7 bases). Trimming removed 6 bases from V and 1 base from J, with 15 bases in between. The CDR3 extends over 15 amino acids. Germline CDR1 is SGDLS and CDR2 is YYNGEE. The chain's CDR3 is CASKSGGGGTDTQYF. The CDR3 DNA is TGTGCCAGCAAGTCTGGCGGGGGCGGCACAGATACGCAGTATTTT. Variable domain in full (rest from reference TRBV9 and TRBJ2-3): DSGVTQTPKHLITATGQRVTLRCSPRSGDLSVYWYQQSLDQGLQFLIQYYNGEERAKGNILERFSAQQFPDLHSELNLSSLELGDSALYFCASKSGGGGTDTQYFGPGTRLTVL.

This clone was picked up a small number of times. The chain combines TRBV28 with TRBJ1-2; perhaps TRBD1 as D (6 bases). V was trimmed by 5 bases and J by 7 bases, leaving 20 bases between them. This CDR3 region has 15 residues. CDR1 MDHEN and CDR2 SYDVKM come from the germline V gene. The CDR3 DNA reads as TGTGCCAGCAGTACCCGCGGGGGGGCATTTTTTGGCTACACCTTC. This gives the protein CASSTRGGAFFGYTF.

The CDR3 DNA follows: TGTGCCAGCAGCCTCTACCCCGATATTTCTAACTATGGCTACACCTTC. It codes for CASSLYPDISNYGYTF. The V call is TRBV7-2, the J call TRBJ1-2; D gene uncertain. The CDR3 covers 16 residues. CDR1 and CDR2 (germline): SGHTA, FQGNSA. The germline V and J ends were trimmed by 5 bases and 0 bases, with 16 bases remaining between them. The full variable domain, with the rest looked up from reference TRBV7-2 and TRBJ1-2, is GAGVSQSPSNKVTEKGKDVELRCDPISGHTALYWYRQSLGQGLEFLIYFQGNSAPDKSGLPSDRFSAERTGGSVSTLTIQRTQQEDSAVYLCASSLYPDISNYGYTFGSGTRLTVV.

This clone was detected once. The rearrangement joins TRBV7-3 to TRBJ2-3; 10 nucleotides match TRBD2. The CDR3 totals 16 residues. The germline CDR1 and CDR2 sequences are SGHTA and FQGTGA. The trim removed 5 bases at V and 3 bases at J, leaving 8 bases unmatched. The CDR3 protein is CASSPQAGGLTDTQYF. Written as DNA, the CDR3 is TGTGCCAGCAGCCCTCAAGCGGGGGGGCTTACAGATACGCAGTATTTT.

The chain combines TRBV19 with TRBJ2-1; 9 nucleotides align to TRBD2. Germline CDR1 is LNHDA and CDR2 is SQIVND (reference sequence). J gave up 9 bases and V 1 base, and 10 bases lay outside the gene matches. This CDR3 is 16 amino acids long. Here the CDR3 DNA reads TGTGCCAGTAGTATAGGCAGTAGCGGGAGATTTGGTGAGCAGTTCTTC. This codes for CASSIGSSGRFGEQFF.

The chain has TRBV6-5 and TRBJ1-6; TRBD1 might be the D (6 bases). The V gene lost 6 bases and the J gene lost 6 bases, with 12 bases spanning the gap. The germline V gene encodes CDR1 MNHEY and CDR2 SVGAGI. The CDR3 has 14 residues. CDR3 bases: TGTGCCAGCAGCCCCCGGACAGTTAATTCACCCCTCCACTTT. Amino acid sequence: CASSPRTVNSPLHF.

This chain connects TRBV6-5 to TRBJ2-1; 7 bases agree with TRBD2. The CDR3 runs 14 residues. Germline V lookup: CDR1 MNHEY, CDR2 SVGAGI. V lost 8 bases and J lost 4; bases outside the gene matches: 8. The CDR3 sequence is CASQSSGPYNEQFF. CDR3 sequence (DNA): TGTGCCAGCCAGAGTAGCGGGCCTTACAATGAGCAGTTCTTC.

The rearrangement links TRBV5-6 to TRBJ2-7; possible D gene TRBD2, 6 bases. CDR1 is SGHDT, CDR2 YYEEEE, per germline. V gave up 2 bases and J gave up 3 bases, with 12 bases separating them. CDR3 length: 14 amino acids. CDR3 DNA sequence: TGTGCCAGCAGCTTAGGCGGGGACTTCTACGAGCAGTACTTC. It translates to CASSLGGDFYEQYF.